The rows below give T cell receptor beta chains drawn from one sample of a study of T cells in Graves' hyperthyroidism and ophthalmopathy. TCRdb recomputed calls from the multiplex PCR reads with MiXCR, one row per CDR3 protein. Among 660,000 or so distinct CDR3 sequences, roughly 46% were seen once, and the ten largest hold approximately 6.8%. The sequencing input was peripheral blood or thyroid tissue (not recorded which). The receptors were sampled from an adult man with Graves' disease, either hyperthyroidism or ophthalmopathy (not recorded which). Each CDR3 is given without its conserved first and last residue. Each record gives: V gene, J gene, CDR3 protein.

v_call: TRBV2; j_call: TRBJ2-7; cdr3_aa: ASILGRGSYEQY
v_call: TRBV7-6; j_call: TRBJ1-3; cdr3_aa: ASSPGRNRGNTIY
v_call: TRBV29-1; j_call: TRBJ2-5; cdr3_aa: SVEASTVQETQY
v_call: TRBV2; j_call: TRBJ2-7; cdr3_aa: ASIERRGGRQNYEQY
v_call: TRBV7-2; j_call: TRBJ2-5; cdr3_aa: ASSLPPNQPQY
v_call: TRBV2; j_call: TRBJ1-5; cdr3_aa: ASSEAGVIDRPQH
v_call: TRBV19; j_call: TRBJ1-2; cdr3_aa: ASNGLRDPGIRT
v_call: TRBV7-9; j_call: TRBJ1-4; cdr3_aa: ASSLRDGNEKLF
v_call: TRBV5-1; j_call: TRBJ1-2; cdr3_aa: ASSADRSGSYGYT
v_call: TRBV6-6; j_call: TRBJ1-6; cdr3_aa: ASSLGSGQGLALGDSPLH
v_call: TRBV2; j_call: TRBJ1-3; cdr3_aa: ASNPGQGAFGNTIY
v_call: TRBV7-9; j_call: TRBJ1-4; cdr3_aa: ASSSPGVRGEKLF
v_call: TRBV7-9; j_call: TRBJ2-7; cdr3_aa: ASSARGRSYEQY
v_call: TRBV2; j_call: TRBJ1-4; cdr3_aa: ASSEARAVWGKLF
v_call: TRBV2; j_call: TRBJ2-5; cdr3_aa: ASARGYQETQY
v_call: TRBV20-1; j_call: TRBJ2-5; cdr3_aa: SAIAPGGGAKTQY
v_call: TRBV7-9; j_call: TRBJ2-2; cdr3_aa: ASSLELAGDGELF
v_call: TRBV4-1; j_call: TRBJ2-7; cdr3_aa: ASSPSGIYEQY
v_call: TRBV25-1; j_call: TRBJ1-1; cdr3_aa: ASSVGEAEAF
v_call: TRBV7-9; j_call: TRBJ1-2; cdr3_aa: ASSLASGYT
v_call: TRBV10-3; j_call: TRBJ1-5; cdr3_aa: AGGTLQPQH
v_call: TRBV5-4; j_call: TRBJ1-2; cdr3_aa: ASSVLGGGYGYT
v_call: TRBV19; j_call: TRBJ2-7; cdr3_aa: ASKGSTGTSYEQY
v_call: TRBV29-1; j_call: TRBJ2-5; cdr3_aa: SVDDTGLRETQY
v_call: TRBV12-3/TRBV12-4; j_call: TRBJ1-2; cdr3_aa: ASSLGRAGNYGYT
v_call: TRBV10-3; j_call: TRBJ1-1; cdr3_aa: ASSQGGRGNEAF